A selection of T cell receptor beta chains follows, all from one sample in a study of pediatric ulcerative colitis. Some clones are missing from TCRdb's copy, which holds only in-frame ones; the method was immunoSEQ multiplex PCR. The repertoire has tens of thousands of clones, roughly four fifths of them found once; the top ten carry approximately 9%. Material for sequencing was gut tissue. These receptors were obtained from a boy aged 5-17 years with severe ulcerative colitis. Each CDR3 is given with its conserved first and last residue. A D gene is named only where the DNA matches it firmly. Size is stated for part of the rows, as once, few or many counts, or as a class when the clone is expanded.

D: TRBD1; J: TRBJ1-6; V: TRBV7-6; size: .; DNA: TGTGCCAGCAGCTCTGGACAGGGTAATTCACCCCTCCACTTT; CDR3: CASSSGQGNSPLHF
D: .; J: TRBJ2-5; V: TRBV19; size: few; DNA: TGTGCCAGTAGTAGATCCTGGGGGGACCAAGAGACCCAGTACTTC; CDR3: CASSRSWGDQETQYF
D: TRBD1; J: TRBJ1-1; V: TRBV4-1; size: few; DNA: TGCGCCAGCAATCACTGGGACAGGGGGTCCAAAGCTTTCTTT; CDR3: CASNHWDRGSKAFF
D: .; J: TRBJ1-1; V: TRBV4-1; size: .; DNA: TGCGCCAGCAGCCAAGGTCCGGCGAACACTGAAGCTTTCTTT; CDR3: CASSQGPANTEAFF
D: .; J: TRBJ2-7; V: TRBV28; size: .; DNA: TGTGCCAGCAGTCTGTACAGAAACGAGCAGTACTTC; CDR3: CASSLYRNEQYF
D: .; J: TRBJ1-1; V: TRBV29-1; size: .; DNA: TGCAGCGTTGTTGGAGCAGCTGAAGCTTTCTTT; CDR3: CSVVGAAEAFF
D: .; J: TRBJ2-7; V: TRBV19; size: .; DNA: TGTGCCAGTAGTATAGATCCTTTCTCCTACGAGCAGTACTTC; CDR3: CASSIDPFSYEQYF
D: .; J: TRBJ2-3; V: TRBV10-1; size: .; DNA: TGCGCCAGCAGTGGAGGGGGATCGGATACGCAGTATTTT; CDR3: CASSGGGSDTQYF
D: .; J: TRBJ1-5; V: TRBV5-1; size: .; DNA: TGCGCCAGCAGCTTGGGGGGGGCGCGGAATCAGCCCCAGCATTTT; CDR3: CASSLGGARNQPQHF
D: .; J: TRBJ2-7; V: TRBV4-1; size: .; DNA: TGCGCCAGCAGCCAAGAAGGGGTATACGAGCAGTACTTC; CDR3: CASSQEGVYEQYF
D: .; J: TRBJ2-7; V: TRBV27; size: .; DNA: TGTGCCAGCAGTTTAGGGGGCGGCTACGAGCAGTACTTC; CDR3: CASSLGGGYEQYF
D: .; J: TRBJ1-3; V: TRBV6-5; size: few; DNA: TGTGCCAGCAGTTACTCGACAGGAGGAAACACCATATATTTT; CDR3: CASSYSTGGNTIYF
D: .; J: TRBJ1-2; V: TRBV19; size: .; DNA: TGTGCCAGTAGTATGGTCAGTTTCTATGGCTACACCTTC; CDR3: CASSMVSFYGYTF
D: .; J: TRBJ2-3; V: TRBV9; size: .; DNA: TGTGCCAGCAGCGTAGTTGGGGGCGTGGGGACAGATACGCAGTATTTT; CDR3: CASSVVGGVGTDTQYF
D: TRBD1; J: TRBJ2-7; V: TRBV6-6; size: once; DNA: TGTGCCAGCAGCCGGACAGGCCTCTCCTACGAGCAGTACTTC; CDR3: CASSRTGLSYEQYF
D: .; J: TRBJ2-7; V: TRBV29-1; size: .; DNA: TGCAGCGGCTTCCAGGGATACGAGCAGTACTTC; CDR3: CSGFQGYEQYF
D: TRBD2; J: TRBJ2-1; V: TRBV4-1; size: .; DNA: TGCGCCAGCAGCCAAGAGGCGGGGGGATCCTACAATGAGCAGTTCTTC; CDR3: CASSQEAGGSYNEQFF
D: TRBD1; J: TRBJ1-4; V: TRBV5-1; size: .; DNA: TGCGCCAGCAGCATAACAGGGGACTATGAAAAACTGTTTTTT; CDR3: CASSITGDYEKLFF
D: .; J: TRBJ2-1; V: TRBV5-1; size: once; DNA: TGCGCCAGCAGCCCACCTAGCAATGAGCAGTTCTTC; CDR3: CASSPPSNEQFF
D: .; J: TRBJ2-7; V: TRBV5-3; size: few; DNA: TGTGCCAGAAGCTTGGGGAAGCGGAGGGTAGGGAACGAGCAGTACTTC; CDR3: CARSLGKRRVGNEQYF
D: .; J: TRBJ1-4; V: TRBV29-1; size: .; DNA: TGCAGCGCCATTGCGGTAGGGTACGGAGAAAAACTGTTTTTT; CDR3: CSAIAVGYGEKLFF
D: .; J: TRBJ2-7; V: TRBV25-1; size: .; DNA: TGTGCCAGCAGTGAATCCTCCTATAGGGCCTACGAGCAGTACTTC; CDR3: CASSESSYRAYEQYF
D: .; J: TRBJ2-1; V: TRBV29-1; size: .; DNA: TGCAGCGTTGACGGCAATGAGCAGTTCTTC; CDR3: CSVDGNEQFF
D: .; J: TRBJ2-7; V: TRBV19; size: .; DNA: TGTGCCAGTAGTCGGGACTCGAACTACGAGCAGTACTTC; CDR3: CASSRDSNYEQYF
D: .; J: TRBJ2-5; V: TRBV5-1; size: .; DNA: TGCGCCAGCAGCTTGGTGGGCTATGCGGGAGAGACCCAGTACTTC; CDR3: CASSLVGYAGETQYF
D: .; J: TRBJ2-2; V: TRBV10-3; size: few; DNA: TGTGCCATCAGTGTCCCAAGTACAGCGAACACCGGGGAGCTGTTTTTT; CDR3: CAISVPSTANTGELFF
D: .; J: TRBJ2-1; V: TRBV7-3; size: .; DNA: TGTGCCAGCAGCTTCCGTGGGGACGGGCGAAATGAGCAGTTCTTC; CDR3: CASSFRGDGRNEQFF
D: .; J: TRBJ1-5; V: TRBV6-5; size: .; DNA: TGTGCCAGCAGTTTATACGACTCGAATCAGCCCCAGCATTTT; CDR3: CASSLYDSNQPQHF
D: .; J: TRBJ1-1; V: TRBV2; size: .; DNA: TGTGCCCCTAGGTATAACACTGAAGCTTTCTTT; CDR3: CAPRYNTEAFF
D: .; J: TRBJ1-1; V: TRBV7-8; size: once; DNA: TGTGCCAGCAGCTTCGATGTAGGCACGCAAGCTTTCTTT; CDR3: CASSFDVGTQAFF
D: TRBD1; J: TRBJ1-4; V: TRBV2; size: .; DNA: TGTGCCAGCAGTGAATCGGGACAGATTAATGAAAAACTGTTTTTT; CDR3: CASSESGQINEKLFF
D: .; J: TRBJ2-7; V: TRBV5-6; size: .; DNA: TGTGCCAGCAGCTTGAGGGGGGCACTATACGAGCAGTACTTC; CDR3: CASSLRGALYEQYF
D: TRBD1; J: TRBJ1-2; V: TRBV10-3; size: .; DNA: TGTGCCATCAGTGGAGGACAGGGGCAACTTAACTATGGCTACACCTTC; CDR3: CAISGGQGQLNYGYTF
D: .; J: TRBJ2-6; V: TRBV10-3; size: .; DNA: TGTGCCATCAGTGAGGGATACAGCTCTGGGGCCAACGTCCTGACTTTC; CDR3: CAISEGYSSGANVLTF
D: TRBD1; J: TRBJ1-6; V: TRBV6-4; size: .; DNA: TGTGCCAGCAGCCCTGGACAGGGAAATTCACCCCTCCACTTT; CDR3: CASSPGQGNSPLHF
D: .; J: TRBJ1-1; V: TRBV28; size: .; DNA: TGTGCCAGCAGTTTATTCCAGGGTGGTAGCGCTGAAGCTTTCTTT; CDR3: CASSLFQGGSAEAFF
D: .; J: TRBJ2-6; V: TRBV12-5; size: .; DNA: TGTGCTAGTGGTCTTACTCCTTTGCAGGACAAAGTCGGGACTTTC; CDR3: CASGLTPLQDKVGTF
D: .; J: TRBJ2-3; V: TRBV6-6; size: .; DNA: TGTGCCAGCAGCAAAAAGACTAGTGGGGCGTCAGATACGCAGTATTTT; CDR3: CASSKKTSGASDTQYF
D: TRBD1; J: TRBJ2-7; V: TRBV5-4; size: .; DNA: TGTGCCAGCAGCTTGGAAGACAGGGGGTATTACGAGCAGTACTTC; CDR3: CASSLEDRGYYEQYF
D: TRBD1; J: TRBJ1-4; V: TRBV28; size: .; DNA: TGTGCCAGCAGTCGGCCGGCAGGGGGTCGTGAAAAACTGTTTTTT; CDR3: CASSRPAGGREKLFF
D: TRBD2; J: TRBJ2-5; V: TRBV7-9; size: .; DNA: TGTGCCAGCAGCTCCAACCTCGGGGGGTTAGAGACCCAGTACTTC; CDR3: CASSSNLGGLETQYF
D: TRBD1; J: TRBJ1-5; V: TRBV6-1; size: .; DNA: TGTGCCAGCAGTGAAAACGAAGGACAGGACTGGCAGCCCCAGCATTTT; CDR3: CASSENEGQDWQPQHF
D: TRBD2; J: TRBJ2-3; V: TRBV7-9; size: .; DNA: TGTGCCAGCAGCTTCCCACTAGCGGGGAGCACAGATACGCAGTATTTT; CDR3: CASSFPLAGSTDTQYF
D: TRBD1; J: TRBJ1-1; V: TRBV7-9; size: medium-sized; DNA: TGTGCCAGCAGCTTGTTCAGGGGGCAGGGAACTGAAGCTTTCTTT; CDR3: CASSLFRGQGTEAFF
D: .; J: TRBJ1-5; V: TRBV7-8; size: .; DNA: TGTGCCAGCAGCGAGAGGGGGGGGGTGGCGTATCAGCCCCAGCATTTT; CDR3: CASSERGGVAYQPQHF
D: .; J: TRBJ1-1; V: TRBV2; size: .; DNA: TGTGCCAGCCGGGGGTTTGGGACTGAAGCTTTCTTT; CDR3: CASRGFGTEAFF
D: .; J: TRBJ1-1; V: TRBV6-4; size: .; DNA: TGTGCCAGCAGTGAACGACGAAACACTGAAGCTTTCTTT; CDR3: CASSERRNTEAFF
D: .; J: TRBJ1-2; V: TRBV2; size: few; DNA: TGTGCCAGCAGGGCCGGGACTTCACTTTATACCCACTATGGCTACACCTTC; CDR3: CASRAGTSLYTHYGYTF
D: .; J: TRBJ2-6; V: TRBV18; size: .; DNA: TGTGCCAGCTCACCAGGGGCAGAGGCCAACGTCCTGACTTTC; CDR3: CASSPGAEANVLTF
D: .; J: TRBJ2-7; V: TRBV27; size: .; DNA: TGTGCCAGCAGTTTAAAGTGGTTAGGGAAATCCTACGAGCAGTACTTC; CDR3: CASSLKWLGKSYEQYF
D: .; J: TRBJ1-5; V: TRBV6-1; size: .; DNA: TGTGCCAGCAGTGAAGGAGGTTTGGATCAGCCCCAGCATTTT; CDR3: CASSEGGLDQPQHF
D: .; J: TRBJ1-5; V: TRBV2; size: .; DNA: TGTGCCAGCAGAGACCGGGCCCTGCCCAATCAGCCCCAGCATTTT; CDR3: CASRDRALPNQPQHF
D: .; J: TRBJ2-7; V: TRBV5-1; size: .; DNA: TGCGCCAGCAGCCCTACAGGCTACGAGCAGTACTTC; CDR3: CASSPTGYEQYF
D: TRBD2; J: TRBJ2-2; V: TRBV2; size: .; DNA: TGTGCCAGCAGTGAAGCTGGGGGACTAGCGGGTGGGGAGCTGTTTTTT; CDR3: CASSEAGGLAGGELFF
D: .; J: TRBJ2-3; V: TRBV2; size: .; DNA: TGTGCCAGCAGTGAAGGGTTACCGGGACCAGATACGCAGTATTTT; CDR3: CASSEGLPGPDTQYF
D: TRBD1; J: TRBJ1-1; V: TRBV2; size: .; DNA: TGTGCCAGCAGTGTTGGGGCAGGGGGCGCGGTTACTGAAGCTTTCTTT; CDR3: CASSVGAGGAVTEAFF
D: .; J: TRBJ1-1; V: TRBV28; size: .; DNA: TGTGCCAGCAGTAGGAACACTGAAGCTTTCTTT; CDR3: CASSRNTEAFF